These 21 T cell receptor beta chains came from one sample sequenced in a study of blood T cell repertoires in COVID-19. This table comes from immunoSEQ multiplex PCR, and its TCRdb copy is limited to in-frame clones, with some not included. The sample records about 280,000 clones, around 85% being singletons. The sample taken for sequencing was peripheral blood. These receptors all come from a man aged 50-59 years with active or convalescent COVID-19.

The chain combines TRBV15 with TRBJ1-3; no definite D call. Deletions cut 0 bases from V and 4 bases from J, with 7 bases between. Germline values: CDR1 LNHNV, CDR2 YYDKDF (reference sequence). The CDR3 runs to 14 residues. The CDR3 is CATSRDLVGNTIYF. The CDR3 DNA sequence: TGTGCCACCAGCAGAGATCTTGTAGGAAACACCATATATTTT. Looking up the rest from reference TRBV15 and TRBJ1-3 gives the full variable domain: DAMVIQNPRYQVTQFGKPVTLSCSQTLNHNVMYWYQQKSSQAPKLLFHYYDKDFNNEADTPDNFQSRRPNTSFCFLDIRSPGLGDTAMYLCATSRDLVGNTIYFGEGSWLTVV.

This clone was recorded a few times. The rearrangement uses TRBV2 and TRBJ1-1, with 7 nucleotides matching TRBD1. Unmatched junction bases numbered 4, after V lost 8 bases and J lost 1 base. This CDR3 region has 13 residues. The germline gives CDR1 SNHLY, CDR2 FYNNEI. CDR3 sequence: CASGTAGNTEAFF. For the CDR3, the DNA is TGTGCCAGCGGGACAGCCGGGAACACTGAAGCTTTCTTT.

The CDR3 DNA is TGTGCCAGTAGACGGACAGGGGGGATGAACACTGAAGCTTTCTTT. Translated, it gives CASRRTGGMNTEAFF. This chain uses TRBV19 with TRBJ1-1, with 10 bases lining up with TRBD1. J lost 0 bases, V lost 6 bases, and 4 bases had no gene match. The germline V gene has CDR1 LNHDA and CDR2 SQIVND (reference sequence). There are 15 residues in the CDR3.

This clone was counted between two and nine times. The V call is TRBV5-8, the J call TRBJ1-5; D gene ambiguous. The CDR3 has 17 residues. Germline V lookup: CDR1 SGHTS, CDR2 YDEGEE. V lost 4 bases and J lost 0, with 17 bases in between. The CDR3 nucleotides read TGTGCCAGCAGCCGGATCCGTTCGGGAAATAGCAATCAGCCCCAGCATTTT. Protein product: CASSRIRSGNSNQPQHF.

The chain uses TRBV12-3 or TRBV12-4 and TRBJ2-1; 7 bases agree with TRBD2. After removal of 4 bases from V and 9 bases from J, the junction contained 6 bases not matched to a gene. This CDR3 contains 13 residues. CDR3 sequence (DNA): TGTGCCAGCAGTTCATTTTGGGAGGGTGAGCAGTTCTTC. This translates into CASSSFWEGEQFF.

The V gene is TRBV29-1, the J gene TRBJ2-7; 8 bases fit TRBD1. CDR3 length: 14 residues. CDR1 is SQVTM and CDR2 is ANQGSEA in the germline V gene. The V segment lost 6 bases and the J segment 5 bases; nucleotides outside the gene matches: 12. This CDR3 reads CSVRRGDRFHEQYF. The CDR3 DNA sequence: TGCAGCGTGAGGCGAGGGGACAGGTTCCACGAGCAGTACTTC.

This clone showed up just a few times. This sequence joins TRBV28 and TRBJ2-2; D is possibly TRBD1 (6 bases). V gave up 6 bases and J gave up 6 bases, with 11 bases separating them. CDR3 length: 13 residues. Germline V lookup: CDR1 MDHEN, CDR2 SYDVKM. The CDR3 DNA sequence: TGTGCCAGCAGATCCAGGGGATCCGGGGAGCTGTTTTTT. It translates to CASRSRGSGELFF.

The chain is built from TRBV24-1 and TRBJ2-1, with D possibly matching TRBD1 (6 bases). This CDR3 comprises 15 residues. CDR1 KGHDR and CDR2 SFDVKD come from the germline V gene. Trimming shortened V by 6 bases and J by 5 bases, and 16 bases separated the two germline ends. The CDR3 loop is CATSLPGVPNNEQFF. The CDR3 region has the DNA TGTGCCACCAGTCTCCCAGGGGTACCCAACAATGAGCAGTTCTTC.

The gene calls are TRBV5-1 and TRBJ2-3; 9 bases agree with TRBD2. Germline assignment: CDR1 SGHRS and CDR2 YFSETQ. Trimming cost V 5 bases and J 2 bases; bases outside gene matches: 6. There are 15 residues in the CDR3. CDR3 region: CASSLAGILTDTQYF. CDR3 nucleotides: TGCGCCAGCAGTCTAGCGGGGATTCTCACAGATACGCAGTATTTT.

The rearrangement joins TRBV9 to TRBJ2-1; TRBD2 matches at 9 bases. Germline trimming cut 0 bases from V and 8 bases from J; bases unmatched to any gene: 6. CDR3 length: 15 amino acids. Per the germline V gene, CDR1 is SGDLS and CDR2 is YYNGEE. The CDR3 loop reads CASSVEGGRGYEQFF. CDR3 DNA sequence: TGTGCCAGCAGCGTAGAAGGCGGGAGGGGATATGAGCAGTTCTTC. The full variable domain, completed using reference TRBV9 and TRBJ2-1, is DSGVTQTPKHLITATGQRVTLRCSPRSGDLSVYWYQQSLDQGLQFLIQYYNGEERAKGNILERFSAQQFPDLHSELNLSSLELGDSALYFCASSVEGGRGYEQFFGPGTRLTVL.

J is TRBJ2-1 and V is TRBV30, with 7 bases fitting TRBD1. This CDR3 spans 15 amino acids. Trimming at V came to 8 bases and at J to 2 bases, leaving 12 bases not matched to a gene. CDR1 and CDR2 from the germline V gene are GTSNPN and SVGIG (reference sequence). The CDR3 coding sequence is TGTGCCGCGGGCAACAGGGACAGAACCTACAATGAGCAGTTCTTC. Its protein is CAAGNRDRTYNEQFF.

The chain recombines TRBV7-9 with TRBJ1-1; 7 bases map to TRBD1. Germline CDR1 and CDR2: SEHNR and FQNEAQ (reference sequence). Trimming took 5 bases from V and 2 from J; bases not matched to a gene: 8. This CDR3 has 15 amino acids. In DNA form, the CDR3 reads TGTGCCAGCAGCGTCAGGGGGGCGGACAACACTGAAGCTTTCTTT. This sequence encodes CASSVRGADNTEAFF.

The rearrangement uses TRBV11-2 and TRBJ2-1; unclear D gene. The germline V gene has CDR1 SGHAT and CDR2 FQNNGV. The ends were cut back, 5 bases at V and 7 bases at J, with 9 bases in the middle. The CDR3 runs 12 residues. In DNA form, the CDR3 reads TGTGCCAGCAGCCATTCGAGTAATGAGCAGTTCTTC. Residues: CASSHSSNEQFF.

V and J are TRBV11-3 and TRBJ1-2; D remains unclear. Trimming removed 4 bases at V and 4 bases at J, with 22 bases between. Germline CDR1 reads SGHNT; CDR2 reads YENEEA. CDR3 length: 17 amino acids. CDR3 nucleotide sequence: TGTGCCAGCAGCTCTAGTGCGAAATGTTGCTCTCCCTATGGCTACACCTTC. Translating it yields CASSSSAKCCSPYGYTF.

The V and J genes are TRBV28 and TRBJ2-1, with TRBD1 matching over 10 bases. The CDR3 length is 17 residues. CDR1 MDHEN and CDR2 SYDVKM come from the germline V gene. V was pared by 3 bases and J by 3 bases, with 8 bases of the junction left unmatched. CDR3 residues: CASSFAKTGGFYNEQFF. The DNA of the CDR3 is TGTGCCAGCAGTTTCGCAAAGACAGGGGGCTTCTACAATGAGCAGTTCTTC.

The rearrangement joins TRBV19 to TRBJ1-4, with D perhaps matching TRBD1 (6 bases). CDR3 length: 14 residues. Germline assignment: CDR1 LNHDA and CDR2 SQIVND (reference sequence). Trimming left V 5 bases short and J 4 bases short, with 11 bases between. CDR3 amino acids: CASSSRGHNEKLFF. CDR3 sequence (DNA): TGTGCCAGTAGTTCCAGGGGACATAATGAAAAACTGTTTTTT.

This rearrangement joins TRBV28 to TRBJ1-1, with 9 bases identical to TRBD1. CDR3 length equals 15 residues. Unmatched junction bases numbered 5, after V lost 5 bases and J lost 1 base. CDR1 and CDR2 (germline): MDHEN, SYDVKM. Here the CDR3 DNA reads TGTGCCAGCAGTGGGGGGGGACAGGGGAACACTGAAGCTTTCTTT. Its translation: CASSGGGQGNTEAFF.

The rearrangement links TRBV7-2 to TRBJ1-1, with 7 bases matching TRBD1. Per the germline V gene, CDR1 is SGHTA and CDR2 is FQGNSA. V shed 5 bases, J shed 2 bases, and the junction held 8 bases outside the gene matches. This CDR3 is 15 amino acids long. CDR3 sequence: CASSLRGVPNTEAFF. For the CDR3, the DNA is TGTGCCAGCAGCCTCAGGGGGGTCCCCAACACTGAAGCTTTCTTT.

This clone was seen more than once but under ten times. The rearrangement uses TRBV6-2 or TRBV6-3 and TRBJ1-6; 7 bases align to TRBD1. CDR1 is MNHEY and CDR2 is SVGEGT in the germline V gene. This CDR3 region has 13 residues. The J segment lost 7 bases and the V segment lost 4 bases, leaving 1 base of the junction unmatched. The CDR3 is CASSWTGNSPLHF. DNA of the CDR3: TGTGCCAGCAGTTGGACAGGCAATTCACCCCTCCACTTT.

This chain uses TRBV18 with TRBJ2-3; 9 bases are a match to TRBD2. CDR3 length: 18 amino acids. Germline values: CDR1 KGHSH, CDR2 LQKENI. V shed 2 bases and J 3 bases; nucleotides not matched to a gene: 12. The CDR3 region has the DNA TGTGCCAGCTCACCAGGGTTGAAGGGGACTAGCCTTACAGATACGCAGTATTTT. Residues: CASSPGLKGTSLTDTQYF.

This clone was detected once. The V gene is TRBV10-3, the J gene TRBJ2-5; TRBD2 is a possible D gene (6 bases). CDR1 and CDR2 (germline): ENHRY, SYGVKD. With 7 bases removed from V and 5 bases from J, the gap between germline ends came to 11 bases. The CDR3 spans 12 residues. The CDR3 nucleotides read TGTGCCATCAAGACTAGAAGCGAGACCCAGTACTTC. Encoded protein: CAIKTRSETQYF.